Below are 21 T cell receptor beta chains sequenced from a single sample in a study of shared clonotypes between healthy human individuals. TCRdb keeps only in-frame clones here, not all; method: immunoSEQ multiplex PCR. The profile shows about 2.4 million clones, roughly 93% of them singletons. The specimen was naive CD4+ T cells from PBMCs. This sample's subset: CD45RA+ positively selected. The source is a man younger than 35 in good health. Some clones in this sample may be carry-over from other donors' samples.

The chain combines TRBV6-5 with TRBJ2-3; D remains ambiguous. The V gene lost 4 bases and the J gene lost 2 bases, with 10 bases spanning the gap. Germline V gene sequence: CDR1 MNHEY, CDR2 SVGAGI. The CDR3 loop spans 14 amino acids. The CDR3: CASSSQEYTDTQYF. The CDR3 coding sequence is TGTGCCAGCAGTTCCCAGGAGTACACAGATACGCAGTATTTT.

The rearrangement uses TRBV18 and TRBJ2-1, with 8 bases aligning to TRBD1. Germline V gives CDR1 KGHSH, CDR2 LQKENI. The V segment lost 3 bases and the J segment 16 bases; nucleotides outside the gene matches: 14. The CDR3 has 14 amino acids. In DNA form, the CDR3 reads TGTGCCAGCTCACCCCAGAACGGACAGGGAAGTTACTTCTTC. This codes for CASSPQNGQGSYFF.

The chain recombines TRBV5-4 with TRBJ2-7, with 14 nucleotides matching TRBD2. The germline gives CDR1 SGHNT, CDR2 YYREEE (reference sequence). J was trimmed by 4 bases and V by 6 bases; bases with no gene match: 6. The CDR3 runs to 15 residues. In DNA, the CDR3 is TGTGCCAGCACCGGGACTAGCGGGGGATTTTACGAGCAGTACTTC. Translating gives CASTGTSGGFYEQYF.

This chain links TRBV10-3 with TRBJ2-5; D is perhaps TRBD2 (6 bases). The CDR3 is made up of 15 amino acids. Germline CDR1 ENHRY, CDR2 SYGVKD. V was clipped by 2 bases and J by 5 bases, with 15 bases between them. The CDR3 here is CAISEGPTGGETQYF. The CDR3 DNA sequence: TGTGCCATCAGTGAGGGACCTACTGGGGGGGAGACCCAGTACTTC.

The V call is TRBV7-8, the J call TRBJ1-1; D is undetermined. The CDR3 extends over 14 amino acids. CDR1 is SGHVS, CDR2 FQNEAQ, per germline. V lost 4 bases to trimming and J lost 1 base, with 10 bases between them. The CDR3 protein is CASSSSRSNTEAFF. The CDR3 DNA reads as TGTGCCAGCAGCTCATCCAGGTCGAACACTGAAGCTTTCTTT.

The chain uses TRBV28 and TRBJ2-1; 9 bases match TRBD2. CDR1 is MDHEN and CDR2 is SYDVKM in the germline V gene. V shed 3 bases, J shed 0 bases, and the junction held 3 bases outside the gene matches. CDR3 length: 16 amino acids. The CDR3, as DNA: TGTGCCAGCAGTTTCCTAGCGGGACCCTCCTACAATGAGCAGTTCTTC. Amino acid sequence: CASSFLAGPSYNEQFF.

A remark on this clone: The same CDR3 is also encoded by other DNA sequences in this sample. This sequence joins TRBV19 and TRBJ1-2; TRBD1 matches 11 bases. Trimming took 8 bases from V and 7 from J; bases not matched to a gene: 9. This CDR3 contains 14 residues. CDR1 and CDR2 (germline): LNHDA, SQIVND (reference sequence). CDR3 coding DNA: TGTGCCAGTTCCCCGGGACAGGGGGGCTCTGGCTACACCTTC. Encoded protein: CASSPGQGGSGYTF. The complete variable domain, with remaining parts taken from reference TRBV19 and TRBJ1-2, reads DGGITQSPKYLFRKEGQNVTLSCEQNLNHDAMYWYRQDPGQGLRLIYYSQIVNDFQKGDIAEGYSVSREKKESFPLTVTSAQKNPTAFYLCASSPGQGGSGYTFGSGTRLTVV.

About this clone itself: Other DNA sequences in the same sample also yield this CDR3. The chain recombines TRBV27 with TRBJ1-5; D might be TRBD1 (5 bases). The CDR3 has 15 amino acids. CDR1 is MNHEY and CDR2 is SMNVEV in the germline V gene (reference sequence). The V end lost 5 bases, the J end lost 2 bases, and 13 bases lay between the germline ends. DNA of the CDR3: TGTGCCAGCAGTCCCCGGGACGGGCGCAATCAGCCCCAGCATTTT. Protein sequence: CASSPRDGRNQPQHF.

V is TRBV7-9 and J is TRBJ2-5; no firm D call. V was shortened by 2 bases and J by 2 bases, with 12 bases between the two germline ends. Germline values: CDR1 SEHNR, CDR2 FQNEAQ (reference sequence). This CDR3 has 15 amino acids. As DNA, the CDR3 is TGTGCCAGCAGCTTAATGGGGTTTGGGCAAGAGACCCAGTACTTC. The encoded protein is CASSLMGFGQETQYF.

The chain combines TRBV6-6 with TRBJ2-3; 7 positions agree with TRBD2. V shed 7 bases and J 0 bases; nucleotides not matched to a gene: 4. CDR1 MNHNY and CDR2 SVGAGI come from the germline V gene (reference sequence). CDR3 size: 14 residues. CDR3: CASTSSGSTDTQYF. The CDR3 DNA sequence: TGTGCCAGCACCTCTAGCGGCAGCACAGATACGCAGTATTTT.

The genes are TRBV7-2 and TRBJ2-7; D is unclear. Germline V gives CDR1 SGHTA, CDR2 FQGNSA. V was trimmed by 1 base and J by 3 bases, leaving 10 bases between them. This CDR3 region has 14 residues. CDR3 DNA: TGTGCCAGCAGCTTAGTTCCCAGGTTCTACGAGCAGTACTTC. Its protein is CASSLVPRFYEQYF.

The V and J genes are TRBV14 and TRBJ2-7; 9 nucleotides line up with TRBD2. The CDR3 spans 16 residues. V trimming: 6 bases; J trimming: 0 bases; junction bases outside the gene matches: 9. Germline CDR1 is SGHDN and CDR2 is FVKESK. The CDR3 region is CASRRSGSPSSYEQYF. In DNA form, the CDR3 reads TGTGCCAGCAGACGTAGCGGGAGCCCCTCCTCCTACGAGCAGTACTTC.

This rearrangement joins TRBV5-4 to TRBJ1-3; no reliable D call. The CDR3 consists of 18 residues. Trimming cost V 0 bases and J 0 bases, with 16 bases left between them. CDR1 and CDR2 from the germline V gene are SGHNT and YYREEE (reference sequence). CDR3 DNA sequence: TGTGCCAGCAGCTTGGAAGGTGCAGGCCCACTCTCTGGAAACACCATATATTTT. Translating gives CASSLEGAGPLSGNTIYF.

The chain uses TRBV7-2 and TRBJ2-7; 7 bases line up with TRBD2. Germline CDR1 is SGHTA and CDR2 is FQGNSA. Germline trimming cut 2 bases from V and 3 bases from J; bases unmatched to any gene: 13. The CDR3 contains 17 residues. CDR3 bases: TGTGCCAGCAGCTTAAATCTGCCGACTAGCTCTTTCTACGAGCAGTACTTC. It translates to CASSLNLPTSSFYEQYF.

The rearrangement links TRBV18 to TRBJ1-1; 7 bases align to TRBD1. The CDR3 covers 15 residues. J was trimmed by 6 bases and V by 5 bases; bases with no gene match: 12. Germline V gene lookup returns CDR1 KGHSH and CDR2 LQKENI. CDR3 sequence: CASSSDRAPVSEAFF. CDR3 in DNA: TGTGCCAGCTCATCTGACAGGGCCCCTGTCTCTGAAGCTTTCTTT.

A word on this clone: The same CDR3 also results from other DNA sequences found in this sample. This sequence joins TRBV28 and TRBJ2-7; D uncertain. Trimming removed 2 bases from V and 1 base from J, with 9 bases in between. Germline V gene lookup returns CDR1 MDHEN and CDR2 SYDVKM. The CDR3 extends over 14 amino acids. The CDR3 nucleotides are TGTGCCAGCAGTTTAAGGCCACCTTCCTACGAGCAGTACTTC. Protein sequence: CASSLRPPSYEQYF.

The genes are TRBV4-2 and TRBJ1-1; no clear D. Trimming removed 1 base at V and 1 base at J, with 7 bases between. Germline-derived CDR1 and CDR2 are LGHNA and YNFKEQ. CDR3 length: 14 amino acids. CDR3 region: CASSQVNGNTEAFF. DNA of the CDR3: TGTGCCAGCAGCCAAGTCAACGGGAACACTGAAGCTTTCTTT.

The gene calls are TRBV19 and TRBJ1-2; unclear D gene. CDR1 is LNHDA and CDR2 is SQIVND in the germline V gene (reference sequence). V dropped 3 bases and J dropped 5 bases, with 22 bases sitting between them. CDR3 size: 17 residues. CDR3 sequence reads: CASSMFWPPTSLYGYTF. CDR3 DNA: TGTGCCAGTAGTATGTTCTGGCCCCCGACCTCCCTTTATGGCTACACCTTC.

The rearrangement uses TRBV5-1 and TRBJ2-1; 7 nucleotides agree with TRBD1. J lost 5 bases, V lost 0 bases, and 5 bases had no gene match. Germline V CDR1 and CDR2: SGHRS, YFSETQ. The CDR3 runs to 15 residues. The CDR3 region is CASSLDRGANNEQFF. The CDR3 nucleotides are TGCGCCAGCAGCTTGGACAGGGGCGCCAACAATGAGCAGTTCTTC. The full variable domain, with the rest looked up from reference TRBV5-1 and TRBJ2-1, is KAGVTQTPRYLIKTRGQQVTLSCSPISGHRSVSWYQQTPGQGLQFLFEYFSETQRNKGNFPGRFSGRQFSNSRSEMNVSTLELGDSALYLCASSLDRGANNEQFFGPGTRLTVL.

Comment on this clone: The same CDR3 can be traced to other DNA sequences in this sample. V is TRBV7-3 and J is TRBJ2-5, with 9 bases identical to TRBD1. CDR1 is SGHTA and CDR2 is FQGTGA in the germline V gene. With 3 bases clipped from V and 5 bases from J, the junction kept 1 base outside the gene matches. This CDR3 spans 13 amino acids. The chain's CDR3 is CASSFGQGETQYF. The CDR3 DNA is TGTGCCAGCAGCTTTGGACAGGGGGAGACCCAGTACTTC.

The gene calls are TRBV4-2 and TRBJ2-7, with TRBD2 identical over 8 bases. Germline-derived CDR1 and CDR2 are LGHNA and YNFKEQ. V was clipped by 5 bases and J by 0 bases; unmatched bases: 9. There are 16 residues in the CDR3. This CDR3 is CASSLHGTRGSYEQYF. DNA of the CDR3: TGTGCCAGCAGCTTACACGGGACTAGAGGCTCCTACGAGCAGTACTTC.